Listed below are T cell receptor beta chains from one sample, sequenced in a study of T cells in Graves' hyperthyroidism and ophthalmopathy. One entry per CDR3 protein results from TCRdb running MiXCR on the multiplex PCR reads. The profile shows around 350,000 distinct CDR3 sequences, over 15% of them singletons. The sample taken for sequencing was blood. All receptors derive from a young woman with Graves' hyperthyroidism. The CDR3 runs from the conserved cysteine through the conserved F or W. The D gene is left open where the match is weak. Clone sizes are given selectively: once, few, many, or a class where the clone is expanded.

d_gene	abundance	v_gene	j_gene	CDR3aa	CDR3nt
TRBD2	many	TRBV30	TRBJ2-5	CAWSGGVLQETQYF	TGTGCCTGGAGCGGGGGGGTTCTCCAAGAGACCCAGTACTTC
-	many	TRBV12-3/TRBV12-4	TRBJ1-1	CASSLLPNTEAFF	TGTGCCAGCAGCCTCCTTCCGAACACTGAAGCTTTCTTT
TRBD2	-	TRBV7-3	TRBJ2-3	CASGAGGTDTQYF	TGTGCCAGCGGCGCGGGGGGCACAGATACGCAGTATTTT
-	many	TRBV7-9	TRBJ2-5	CASSLSGSKGGETQYF	TGTGCCAGCAGCTTGTCGGGGTCTAAGGGGGGAGAGACCCAGTACTTC
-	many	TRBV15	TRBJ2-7	CATGKGYEQYF	TGTGCCACGGGGAAGGGCTACGAGCAGTACTTC
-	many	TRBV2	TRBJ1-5	CASSEATQPQHF	TGTGCCAGCAGTGAAGCGACTCAGCCCCAGCATTTT
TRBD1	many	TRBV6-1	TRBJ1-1	CASRTGANTEAFF	TGTGCCAGCAGGACAGGGGCGAACACTGAAGCTTTCTTT
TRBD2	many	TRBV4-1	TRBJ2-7	CASSQDQTSGTYEQYF	TGCGCCAGCAGCCAAGATCAGACTAGCGGGACCTACGAGCAGTACTTC
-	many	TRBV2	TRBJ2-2	CASKYENTGELFF	TGTGCCAGCAAGTACGAGAACACCGGGGAGCTGTTTTTT
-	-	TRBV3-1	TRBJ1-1	CASSQEKKGSEAFF	TGTGCCAGCAGCCAAGAGAAGAAAGGAAGTGAGGCTTTCTTT
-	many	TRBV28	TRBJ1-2	CASLPQTFNYGYTF	TGTGCCAGCCTCCCACAGACGTTTAACTATGGCTACACCTTC
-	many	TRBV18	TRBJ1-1	CASSPQGGLNTEAFF	TGTGCCAGCTCACCACAGGGGGGGCTGAACACTGAAGCTTTCTTT
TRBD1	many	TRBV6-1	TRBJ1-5	CASSPRTGMDQPQHF	TGTGCCAGCAGCCCCCGGACAGGGATGGATCAGCCCCAGCATTTT
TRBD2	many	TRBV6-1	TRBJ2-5	CASTIGLAGVFQETQYF	TGTGCCAGCACCATCGGGCTAGCGGGCGTATTCCAAGAGACCCAGTACTTC
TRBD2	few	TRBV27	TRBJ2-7	CASSLSLLAGGLSYEQYF	TGTGCCAGCAGTTTATCGTTGTTAGCGGGGGGGCTCTCCTACGAGCAGTACTTC
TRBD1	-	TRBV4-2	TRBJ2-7	CASSHLDRYEQYF	TGTGCCAGCAGCCACCTGGACAGGTACGAGCAGTACTTC
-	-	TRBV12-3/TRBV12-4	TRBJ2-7	CASSFAQTYEQYF	TGTGCCAGCAGTTTTGCCCAGACCTACGAGCAGTACTTC
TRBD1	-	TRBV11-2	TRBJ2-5	CASSQNRGPETQYF	TGTGCCAGCAGCCAAAACAGGGGGCCAGAGACCCAGTACTTC
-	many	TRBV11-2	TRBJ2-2	CASSINVRGANTGELFF	TGTGCCAGCAGTATAAACGTCAGGGGCGCGAACACCGGGGAGCTGTTTTTT
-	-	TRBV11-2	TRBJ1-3	CASSPGTGWEPGNTIYF	TGTGCCAGCAGCCCCGGCACAGGGTGGGAGCCTGGAAACACCATATATTTT
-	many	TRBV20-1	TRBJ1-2	CSARDFSGHVNYGYTF	TGCAGTGCTAGAGATTTCTCAGGACACGTGAACTATGGCTACACCTTC
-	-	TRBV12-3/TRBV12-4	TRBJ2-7	CASSPGFVVDEQYF	TGTGCCAGCAGTCCAGGGTTCGTAGTAGACGAGCAGTACTTC
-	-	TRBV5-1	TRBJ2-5	CASSLAMAVEETQYF	TGCGCCAGCAGCTTGGCCATGGCAGTTGAGGAGACCCAGTACTTC
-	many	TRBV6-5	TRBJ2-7	CASSYSPQTSEQYF	TGTGCCAGCAGTTACTCGCCCCAGACTAGCGAGCAGTACTTC
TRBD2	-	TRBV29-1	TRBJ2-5	CSTTPISGAEVFLRETQYF	TGCAGCACCACCCCGATCAGCGGGGCCGAGGTATTTCTGAGGGAGACCCAGTACTTC
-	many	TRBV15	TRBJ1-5	CATSRDGEAQPQHF	TGTGCCACCAGCAGAGATGGGGAGGCTCAGCCCCAGCATTTT
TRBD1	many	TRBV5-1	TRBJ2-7	CASSFTGGSYEQYF	TGCGCCAGCAGCTTTACAGGGGGCTCCTACGAGCAGTACTTC
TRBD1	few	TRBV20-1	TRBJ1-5	CSAKVWGQGVNQPQHF	TGCAGTGCTAAAGTTTGGGGACAGGGGGTGAATCAGCCCCAGCATTTT
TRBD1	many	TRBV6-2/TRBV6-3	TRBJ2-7	CASSYPRQGGLYEQYF	TGTGCCAGCAGTTACCCCCGACAGGGGGGACTCTACGAGCAGTACTTC
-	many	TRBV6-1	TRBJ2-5	CASSDVGLRLLQETQYF	TGTGCCAGCAGTGATGTGGGTTTACGGCTGCTGCAAGAGACCCAGTACTTC
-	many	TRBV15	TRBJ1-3	CATSIDRREGNTIYF	TGTGCCACCAGTATTGACAGAAGGGAGGGAAACACCATATATTTT
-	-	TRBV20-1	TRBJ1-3	CSAREGTFSGNTIYF	TGCAGTGCTAGAGAAGGAACCTTCTCTGGAAACACCATATATTTT
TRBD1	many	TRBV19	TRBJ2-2	CASSMRQGAAGELFF	TGTGCCAGTAGTATGCGACAGGGGGCCGCCGGGGAGCTGTTTTTT
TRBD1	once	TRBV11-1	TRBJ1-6	CASSLGTRDSHSPLHF	TGTGCCAGCAGCCTCGGGACCCGGGACAGTCATTCACCCCTCCACTTT
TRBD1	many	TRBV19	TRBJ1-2	CASSISTGGDYGYTF	TGTGCCAGTAGTATTTCGACAGGGGGAGACTATGGCTACACCTTC
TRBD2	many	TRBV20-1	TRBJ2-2	CSANPGLDTGELFF	TGCAGTGCTAACCCGGGACTAGACACCGGGGAGCTGTTTTTT
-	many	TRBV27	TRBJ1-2	CASHPSPPNYGYTF	TGTGCCAGCCACCCTTCCCCGCCTAACTATGGCTACACCTTC
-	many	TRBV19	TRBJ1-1	CASSKGRDLNTEAFF	TGTGCCAGTAGTAAAGGGCGTGACCTCAACACTGAAGCTTTCTTT
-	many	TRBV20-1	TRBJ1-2	CSARPSGGKKGGYTF	TGCAGTGCTAGACCTTCTGGGGGGAAAAAGGGTGGCTACACCTTC
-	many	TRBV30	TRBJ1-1	CACHTNTEAFF	TGTGCCTGTCATACGAACACTGAAGCTTTCTTT
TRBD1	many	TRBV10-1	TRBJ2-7	CASSKGQEYEQYF	TGCGCCAGCAGTAAGGGACAGGAGTACGAGCAGTACTTC
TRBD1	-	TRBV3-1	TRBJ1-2	CASSQDNAVGQEFF	TGTGCCAGCAGCCAAGATAATGCAGTCGGACAGGAGTTTTTC
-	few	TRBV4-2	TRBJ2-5	CASSLQAQGLGQETQYF	TGTGCCAGCAGCCTGCAGGCTCAGGGGTTAGGCCAAGAGACCCAGTACTTC
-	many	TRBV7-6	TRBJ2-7	CASSQEQRYEQYF	TGTGCCAGCAGCCAAGAACAGCGCTACGAGCAGTACTTC
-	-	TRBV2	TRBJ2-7	CASGQRSYEQYF	TGTGCCAGCGGCCAAAGATCCTACGAGCAGTACTTC
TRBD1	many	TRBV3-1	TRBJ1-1	CASSPQGRDTEAFF	TGTGCCAGCAGCCCACAGGGGCGGGACACTGAAGCTTTCTTT